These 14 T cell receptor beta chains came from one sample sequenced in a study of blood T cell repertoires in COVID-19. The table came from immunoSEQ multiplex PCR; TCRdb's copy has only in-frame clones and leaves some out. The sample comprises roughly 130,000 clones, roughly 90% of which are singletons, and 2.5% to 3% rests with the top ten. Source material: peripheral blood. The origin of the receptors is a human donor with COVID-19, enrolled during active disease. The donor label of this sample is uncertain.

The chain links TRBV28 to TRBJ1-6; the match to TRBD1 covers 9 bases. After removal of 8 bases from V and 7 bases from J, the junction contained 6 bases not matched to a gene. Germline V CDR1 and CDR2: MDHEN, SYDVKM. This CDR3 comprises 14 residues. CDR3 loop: CASVIDRGNSPLHF. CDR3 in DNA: TGTGCCAGCGTTATCGACAGGGGGAATTCACCCCTCCACTTT.

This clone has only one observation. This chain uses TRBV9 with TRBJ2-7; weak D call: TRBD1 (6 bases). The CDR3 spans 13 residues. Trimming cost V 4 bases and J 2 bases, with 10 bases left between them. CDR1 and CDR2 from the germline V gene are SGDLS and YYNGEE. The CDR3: CASSLQGPYEQYF. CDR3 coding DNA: TGTGCCAGCAGCTTACAGGGTCCCTACGAGCAGTACTTC.

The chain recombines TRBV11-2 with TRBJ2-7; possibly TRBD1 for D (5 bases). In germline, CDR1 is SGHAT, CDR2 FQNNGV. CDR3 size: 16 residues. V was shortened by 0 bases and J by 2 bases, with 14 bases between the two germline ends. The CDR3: CASSLDPGRVTYEQYF. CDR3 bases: TGTGCCAGCAGCTTAGATCCCGGCAGGGTCACCTACGAGCAGTACTTC. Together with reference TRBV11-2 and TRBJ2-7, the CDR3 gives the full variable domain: EAGVAQSPRYKIIEKRQSVAFWCNPISGHATLYWYQQILGQGPKLLIQFQNNGVVDDSQLPKDRFSAERLKGVDSTLKIQPAKLEDSAVYLCASSLDPGRVTYEQYFGPGTRLTVT.

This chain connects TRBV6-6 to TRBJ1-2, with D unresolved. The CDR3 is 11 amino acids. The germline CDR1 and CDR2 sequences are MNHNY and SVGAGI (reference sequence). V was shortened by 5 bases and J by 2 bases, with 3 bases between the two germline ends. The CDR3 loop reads CASSLNYGYTF. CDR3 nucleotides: TGTGCCAGCAGTCTAAACTATGGCTACACCTTC.

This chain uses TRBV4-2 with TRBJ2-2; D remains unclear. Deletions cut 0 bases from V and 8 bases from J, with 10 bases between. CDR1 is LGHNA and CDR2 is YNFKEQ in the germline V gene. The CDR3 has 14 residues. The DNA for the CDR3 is TGTGCCAGCAGCCAAGATGAGCGTGTAGGGGAGCTGTTTTTT. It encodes CASSQDERVGELFF.

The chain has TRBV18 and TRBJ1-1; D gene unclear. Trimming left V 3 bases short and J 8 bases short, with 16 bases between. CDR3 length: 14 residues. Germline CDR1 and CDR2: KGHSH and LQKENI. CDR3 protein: CASSPDLSSNEAFF. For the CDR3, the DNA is TGTGCCAGCTCACCCGATTTAAGCTCAAACGAAGCTTTCTTT.

CDR3 DNA: TGTGCCATCAGTGAGCCGAACGCAGGACAGTACAATGAGCAGTTCTTC. It is translated as CAISEPNAGQYNEQFF. The V and J genes are TRBV10-3 and TRBJ2-1; D may be TRBD1 (6 bases). Germline CDR1 reads ENHRY; CDR2 reads SYGVKD. The CDR3 is 16 residues long. V was pared by 2 bases and J by 4 bases, with 15 bases between.

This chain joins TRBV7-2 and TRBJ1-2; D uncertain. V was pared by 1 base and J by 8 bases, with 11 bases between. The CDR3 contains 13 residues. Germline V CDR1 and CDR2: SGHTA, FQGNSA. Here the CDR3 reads CASSLDSVRGYTF. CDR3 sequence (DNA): TGTGCCAGCAGCTTAGACTCGGTTCGAGGCTACACCTTC. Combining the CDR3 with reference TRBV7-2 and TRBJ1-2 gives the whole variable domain GAGVSQSPSNKVTEKGKDVELRCDPISGHTALYWYRQSLGQGLEFLIYFQGNSAPDKSGLPSDRFSAERTGGSVSTLTIQRTQQEDSAVYLCASSLDSVRGYTFGSGTRLTVV.

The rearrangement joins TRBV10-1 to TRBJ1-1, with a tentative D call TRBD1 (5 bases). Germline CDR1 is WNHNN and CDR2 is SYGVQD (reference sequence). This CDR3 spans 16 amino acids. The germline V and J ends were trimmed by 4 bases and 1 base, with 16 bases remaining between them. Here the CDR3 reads CASSGVGAGENTEAFF. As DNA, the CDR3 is TGCGCCAGCAGTGGAGTCGGGGCGGGAGAGAACACTGAAGCTTTCTTT.

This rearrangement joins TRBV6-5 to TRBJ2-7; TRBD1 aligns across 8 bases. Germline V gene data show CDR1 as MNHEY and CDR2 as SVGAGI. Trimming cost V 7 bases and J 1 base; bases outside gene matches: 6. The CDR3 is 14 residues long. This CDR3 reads CASTNRGMSYEQYF. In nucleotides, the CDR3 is TGTGCCAGCACCAACAGGGGGATGTCCTACGAGCAGTACTTC.

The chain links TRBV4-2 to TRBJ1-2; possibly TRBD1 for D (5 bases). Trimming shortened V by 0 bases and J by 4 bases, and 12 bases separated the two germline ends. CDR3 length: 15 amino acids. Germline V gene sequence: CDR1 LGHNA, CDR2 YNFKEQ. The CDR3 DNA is TGTGCCAGCAGCCAAGAGACCAGGGTGACCTATGGCTACACCTTC. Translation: CASSQETRVTYGYTF.

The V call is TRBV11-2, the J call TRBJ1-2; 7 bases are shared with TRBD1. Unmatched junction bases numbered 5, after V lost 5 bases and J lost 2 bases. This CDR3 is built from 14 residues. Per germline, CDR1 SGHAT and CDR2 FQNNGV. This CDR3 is CASSAGQQNYGYTF. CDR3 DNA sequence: TGTGCCAGCAGCGCGGGACAGCAGAACTATGGCTACACCTTC. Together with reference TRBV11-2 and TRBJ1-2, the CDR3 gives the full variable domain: EAGVAQSPRYKIIEKRQSVAFWCNPISGHATLYWYQQILGQGPKLLIQFQNNGVVDDSQLPKDRFSAERLKGVDSTLKIQPAKLEDSAVYLCASSAGQQNYGYTFGSGTRLTVV.

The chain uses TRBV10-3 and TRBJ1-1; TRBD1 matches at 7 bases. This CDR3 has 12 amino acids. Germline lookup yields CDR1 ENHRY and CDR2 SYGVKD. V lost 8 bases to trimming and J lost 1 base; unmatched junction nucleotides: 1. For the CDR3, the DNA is TGTGCCATCGGGACAGCGAACACTGAAGCTTTCTTT. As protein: CAIGTANTEAFF.

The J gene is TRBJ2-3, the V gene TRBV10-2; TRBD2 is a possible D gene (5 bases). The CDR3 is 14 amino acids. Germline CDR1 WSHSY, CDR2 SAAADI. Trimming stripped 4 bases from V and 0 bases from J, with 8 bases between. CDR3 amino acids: CASSVRRSTDTQYF. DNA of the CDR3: TGCGCCAGCAGTGTACGGAGGAGCACAGATACGCAGTATTTT.